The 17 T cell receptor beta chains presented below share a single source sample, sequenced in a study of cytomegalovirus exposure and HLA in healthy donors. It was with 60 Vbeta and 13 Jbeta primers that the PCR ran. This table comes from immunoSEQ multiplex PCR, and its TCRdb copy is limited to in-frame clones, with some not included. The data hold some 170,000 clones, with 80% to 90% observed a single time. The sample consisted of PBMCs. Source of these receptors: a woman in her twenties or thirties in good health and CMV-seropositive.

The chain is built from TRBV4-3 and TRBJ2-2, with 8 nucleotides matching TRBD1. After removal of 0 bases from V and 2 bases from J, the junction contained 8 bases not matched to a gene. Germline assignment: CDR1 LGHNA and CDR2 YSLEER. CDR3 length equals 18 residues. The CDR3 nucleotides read TGCGCCAGCAGCCAAGATCCCCCGACAGGGGCTAACACCGGGGAGCTGTTTTTT. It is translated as CASSQDPPTGANTGELFF.

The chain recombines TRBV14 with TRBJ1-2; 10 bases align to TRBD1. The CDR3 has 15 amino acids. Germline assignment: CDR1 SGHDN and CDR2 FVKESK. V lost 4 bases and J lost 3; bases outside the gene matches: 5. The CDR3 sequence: CASSPDRGDYYGYTF. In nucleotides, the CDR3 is TGTGCCAGCAGCCCGGACAGGGGGGATTACTATGGCTACACCTTC.

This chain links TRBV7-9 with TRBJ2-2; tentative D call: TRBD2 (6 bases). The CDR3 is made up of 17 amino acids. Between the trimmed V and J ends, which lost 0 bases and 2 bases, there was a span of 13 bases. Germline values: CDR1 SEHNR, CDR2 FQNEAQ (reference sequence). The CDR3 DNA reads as TGTGCCAGCAGCTTAGCGTTCGGGGGTTACAACACCGGGGAGCTGTTTTTT. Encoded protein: CASSLAFGGYNTGELFF. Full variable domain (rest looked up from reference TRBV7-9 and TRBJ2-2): DTGVSQNPRHKITKRGQNVTFRCDPISEHNRLYWYRQTLGQGPEFLTYFQNEAQLEKSRLLSDRFSAERPKGSFSTLEIQRTEQGDSAMYLCASSLAFGGYNTGELFFGEGSRLTVL.

The CDR3 region is CASSPDEGAEGNTIYF. For the CDR3, the DNA is TGCGCCAGCAGCCCCGATGAAGGGGCGGAAGGAAACACCATATATTTT. The gene calls are TRBV4-3 and TRBJ1-3, with D tentatively TRBD1 (5 bases). Germline CDR1 and CDR2: LGHNA and YSLEER. The CDR3 has 16 residues. The ends were cut back, 4 bases at V and 4 bases at J, with 17 bases in the middle.

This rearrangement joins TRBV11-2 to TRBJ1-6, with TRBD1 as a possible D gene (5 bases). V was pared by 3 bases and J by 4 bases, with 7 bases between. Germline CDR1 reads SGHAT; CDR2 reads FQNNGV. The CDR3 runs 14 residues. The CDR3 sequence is CASSLTAYNSPLHF. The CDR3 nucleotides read TGTGCCAGCAGCTTGACAGCGTATAATTCACCCCTCCACTTT.

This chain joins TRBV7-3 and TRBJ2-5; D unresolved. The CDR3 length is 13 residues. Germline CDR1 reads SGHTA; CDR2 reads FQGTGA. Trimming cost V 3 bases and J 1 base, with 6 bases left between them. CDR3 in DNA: TGTGCCAGCAGCTTGGCCCCCCAAGAGACCCAGTACTTC. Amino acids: CASSLAPQETQYF.

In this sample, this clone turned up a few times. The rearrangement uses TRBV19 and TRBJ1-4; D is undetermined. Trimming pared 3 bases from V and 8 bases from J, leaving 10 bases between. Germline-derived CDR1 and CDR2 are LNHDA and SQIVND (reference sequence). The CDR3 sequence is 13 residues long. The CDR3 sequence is CASSIGRREKLFF. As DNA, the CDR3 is TGTGCCAGTAGTATTGGTAGGCGGGAAAAACTGTTTTTT.

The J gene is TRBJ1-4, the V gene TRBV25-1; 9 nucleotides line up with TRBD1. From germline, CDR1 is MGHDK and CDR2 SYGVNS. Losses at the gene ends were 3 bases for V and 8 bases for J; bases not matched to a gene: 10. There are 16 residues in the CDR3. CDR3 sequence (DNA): TGTGCCAGCAGTGACCCATGGGGACAGGGAGGGGAAAAACTGTTTTTT. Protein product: CASSDPWGQGGEKLFF.

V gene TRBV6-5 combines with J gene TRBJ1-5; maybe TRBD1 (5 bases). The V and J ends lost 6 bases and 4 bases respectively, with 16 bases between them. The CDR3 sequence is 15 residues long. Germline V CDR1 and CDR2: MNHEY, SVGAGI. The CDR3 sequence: CASRDGSGGNQPQHF. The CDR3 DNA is TGTGCCAGCAGGGACGGTTCCGGGGGGAATCAGCCCCAGCATTTT.

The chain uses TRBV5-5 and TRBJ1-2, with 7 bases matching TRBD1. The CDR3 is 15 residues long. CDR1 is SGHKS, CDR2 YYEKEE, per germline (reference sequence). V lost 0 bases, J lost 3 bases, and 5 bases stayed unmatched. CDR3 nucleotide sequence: TGTGCCAGCAGCTTGGCACAGGGGACTTACTATGGCTACACCTTC. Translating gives CASSLAQGTYYGYTF.

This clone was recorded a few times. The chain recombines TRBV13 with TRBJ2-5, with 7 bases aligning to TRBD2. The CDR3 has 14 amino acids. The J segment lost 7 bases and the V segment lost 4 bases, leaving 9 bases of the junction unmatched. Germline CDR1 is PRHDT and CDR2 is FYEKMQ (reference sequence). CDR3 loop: CASSSAGERGTQYF. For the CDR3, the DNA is TGTGCCAGCAGCTCCGCTGGGGAGCGGGGGACCCAGTACTTC.

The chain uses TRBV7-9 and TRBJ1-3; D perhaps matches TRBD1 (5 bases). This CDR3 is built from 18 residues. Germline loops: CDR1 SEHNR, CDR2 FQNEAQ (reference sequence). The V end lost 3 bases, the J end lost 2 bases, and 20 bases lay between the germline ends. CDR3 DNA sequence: TGTGCCAGCAGCTTCCGATCGGGCAACAGGCACCCTGGAAACACCATATATTTT. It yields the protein CASSFRSGNRHPGNTIYF.

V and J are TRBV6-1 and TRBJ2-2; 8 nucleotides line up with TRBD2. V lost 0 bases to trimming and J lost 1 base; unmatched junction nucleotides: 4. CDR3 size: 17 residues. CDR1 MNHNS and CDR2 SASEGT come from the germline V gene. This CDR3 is CASSEAGGAKNTGELFF. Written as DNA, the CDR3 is TGTGCCAGCAGTGAAGCCGGGGGGGCGAAGAACACCGGGGAGCTGTTTTTT.

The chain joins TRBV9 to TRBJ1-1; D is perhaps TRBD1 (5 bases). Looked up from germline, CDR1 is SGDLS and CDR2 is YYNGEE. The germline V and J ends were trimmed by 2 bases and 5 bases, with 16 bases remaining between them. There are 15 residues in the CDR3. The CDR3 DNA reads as TGTGCCAGCAGCGTCTACGGGGGAAGAGGGACTGAAGCTTTCTTT. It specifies CASSVYGGRGTEAFF.

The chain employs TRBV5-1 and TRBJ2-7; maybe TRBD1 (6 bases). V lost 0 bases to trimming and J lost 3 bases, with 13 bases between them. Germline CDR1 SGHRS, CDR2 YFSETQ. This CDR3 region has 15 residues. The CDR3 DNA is TGCGCCAGCAGCTTGGCCCCGGCAGGGGACTACGAGCAGTACTTC. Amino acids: CASSLAPAGDYEQYF.

Here the CDR3 DNA reads TGTGCCAGCAGCCCCCTCGACAGGGGGGCCTTGGGAGATACGCAGTATTTT. Translating gives CASSPLDRGALGDTQYF. The chain has TRBV7-2 and TRBJ2-3, with 9 bases matching TRBD1. Germline V gene lookup returns CDR1 SGHTA and CDR2 FQGNSA. Trimming removed 5 bases from V and 5 bases from J; junction bases left unmatched: 14. The CDR3 runs 17 residues. The full variable domain, with the rest looked up from reference TRBV7-2 and TRBJ2-3, is GAGVSQSPSNKVTEKGKDVELRCDPISGHTALYWYRQSLGQGLEFLIYFQGNSAPDKSGLPSDRFSAERTGGSVSTLTIQRTQQEDSAVYLCASSPLDRGALGDTQYFGPGTRLTVL.

The DNA for the CDR3 is TGTGCCTGGAGTGTAAGCAGGGATCGCAATCAGCCCCAGCATTTT. Its protein product is CAWSVSRDRNQPQHF. This sequence joins TRBV30 and TRBJ1-5; perhaps TRBD1 as D (5 bases). Germline assignment: CDR1 GTSNPN and CDR2 SVGIG (reference sequence). V lost 0 bases to trimming and J lost 2 bases, with 11 bases between them. CDR3 length: 15 amino acids.